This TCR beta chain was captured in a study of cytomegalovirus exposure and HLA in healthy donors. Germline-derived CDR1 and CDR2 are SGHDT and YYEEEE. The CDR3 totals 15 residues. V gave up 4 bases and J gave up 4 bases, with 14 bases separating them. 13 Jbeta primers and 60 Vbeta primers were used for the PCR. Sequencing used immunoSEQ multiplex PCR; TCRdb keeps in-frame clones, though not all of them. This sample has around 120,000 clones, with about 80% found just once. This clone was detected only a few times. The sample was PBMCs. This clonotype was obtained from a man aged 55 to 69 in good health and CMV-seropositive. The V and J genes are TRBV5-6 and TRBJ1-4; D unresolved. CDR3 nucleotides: TGTGCCAGCAGCGGAGAGGGATGGGGTAATGAAAAACTGTTTTTT. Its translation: CASSGEGWGNEKLFF.